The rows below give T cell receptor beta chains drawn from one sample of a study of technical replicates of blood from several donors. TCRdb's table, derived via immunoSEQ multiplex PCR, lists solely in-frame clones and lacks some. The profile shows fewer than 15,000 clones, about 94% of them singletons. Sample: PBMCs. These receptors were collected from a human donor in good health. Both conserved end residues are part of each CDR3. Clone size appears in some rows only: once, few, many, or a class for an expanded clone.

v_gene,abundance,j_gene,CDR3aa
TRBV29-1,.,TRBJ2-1,CSAPEGAGWGNEQFF
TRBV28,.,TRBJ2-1,CASSPEGRGYNEQFF
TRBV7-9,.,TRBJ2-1,CASSSPGVGGYNEQFF
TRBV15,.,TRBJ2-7,CATSRDGTGDSYEQYF
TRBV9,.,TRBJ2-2,CASSVGGLGELFF
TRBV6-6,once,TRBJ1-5,CASADRGDQPQHF
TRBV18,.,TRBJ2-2,CASSPASGASVSGELFF
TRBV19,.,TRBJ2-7,CASSIPGIPTNEQYF
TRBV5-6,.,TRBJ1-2,CASSLGQANYGYTF
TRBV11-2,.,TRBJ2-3,CASSSLAGETDTQYF
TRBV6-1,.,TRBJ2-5,CASGPGTANQETQYF
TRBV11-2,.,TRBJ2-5,CASSLWLAVIQETQYF
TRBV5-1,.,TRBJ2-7,CASSLATGGTPYEQYF
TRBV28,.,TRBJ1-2,CASSRADIYGYTF
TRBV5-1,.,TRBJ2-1,CASKPESSYNEQFF
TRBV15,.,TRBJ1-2,CATSSGTDYGYTF
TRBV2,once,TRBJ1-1,CASSEVFGSTEAFF
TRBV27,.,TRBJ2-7,CASRSPGQSYEQYF
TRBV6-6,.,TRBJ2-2,CASSGQGITGELFF
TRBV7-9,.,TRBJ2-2,CASSQSSGVNTGELFF
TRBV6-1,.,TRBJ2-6,CASSDQVYSGANVLTF
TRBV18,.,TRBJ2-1,CASSPPSGFYNEQFF
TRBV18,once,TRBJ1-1,CASSDIEGNTEAFF
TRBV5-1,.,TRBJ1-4,CASSLRGAGEKLFF
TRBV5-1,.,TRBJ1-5,CASSYGQNQPQHF
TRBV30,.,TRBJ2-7,CAWSVSGGFYEQYF
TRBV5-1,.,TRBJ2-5,CASSSQEQETQYF
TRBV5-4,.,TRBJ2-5,CASSAGGRWETQYF
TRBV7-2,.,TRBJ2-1,CASSLEFSGTYNEQFF
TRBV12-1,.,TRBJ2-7,CASSFWVTSLYEQYF
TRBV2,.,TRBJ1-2,CASSSQGGGANYGYTF